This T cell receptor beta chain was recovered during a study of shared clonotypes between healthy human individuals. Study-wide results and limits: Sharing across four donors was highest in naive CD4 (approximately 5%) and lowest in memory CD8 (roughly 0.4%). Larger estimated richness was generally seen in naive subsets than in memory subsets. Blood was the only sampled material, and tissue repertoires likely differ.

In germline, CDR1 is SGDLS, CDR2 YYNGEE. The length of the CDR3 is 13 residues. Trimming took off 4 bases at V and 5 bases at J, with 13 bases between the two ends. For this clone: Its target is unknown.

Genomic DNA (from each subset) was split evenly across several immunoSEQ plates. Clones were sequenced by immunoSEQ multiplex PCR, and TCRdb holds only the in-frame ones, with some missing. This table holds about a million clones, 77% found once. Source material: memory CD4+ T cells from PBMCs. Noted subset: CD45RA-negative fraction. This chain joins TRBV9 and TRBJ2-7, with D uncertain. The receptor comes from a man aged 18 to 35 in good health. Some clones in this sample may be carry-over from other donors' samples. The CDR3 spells CASSSRRTDEQYF. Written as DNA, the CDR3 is TGTGCCAGCAGCTCCCGTCGGACCGACGAGCAGTACTTC.